Described below is a single TCR beta chain sequence and its context. The junction had 7 bases not matched to a gene; V was cut back by 4 bases and J by 6 bases. Germline V gene lookup returns CDR1 ENHRY and CDR2 SYGVKD. The CDR3 is made up of 14 amino acids. Profiling relied on immunoSEQ multiplex PCR, and the TCRdb table lists in-frame clones only, not all of them. This table has 350,000 to 450,000 clones, about nine tenths appearing once. These data come from a study of Ad26.COV2.S vaccination and SARS-CoV-2 variants. Study-level information: Once or twice, 56 days apart, Ad26.COV2.S was delivered intramuscularly.

The sample's treatment: about 20 received Ad26.COV2.S at low or high dose, single or two shots; 5 received placebo; per-sample allocation not given. It was on day 63 after the first vaccine or placebo injection that samples were taken. The TCR originated in a person between 18 and 65 years old who received the Ad26.COV2.S COVID-19 vaccine or a placebo. This sample comprised peripheral blood, obtained in a trial of Ad26.COV2.S vaccine versus placebo. The V gene is TRBV10-3, the J gene TRBJ2-3; 7 nucleotides agree with TRBD2. The CDR3, as DNA: TGTGCCATCAGTGTGGCGGGAGCGGCGGATACGCAGTATTTT. Its translation: CAISVAGAADTQYF.